The source of this T cell receptor beta chain is a study of early T cells in non-severe SARS-CoV-2 infection (dated by TCRdb to about 2021). Regarding the complete study: Because TCR sequencing was done on bulk RNA from unsorted whole blood, the alpha and beta chains could not be paired. Points the paper makes about the study in general: VDJdb matching was skewed toward anti-spike CD8 responses, so virus-specific expansions were likely underestimated and private and CD4 specificities were missed.

Libraries were constructed by 5' RACE. The sample was run on a NextSeq 500. In the TCR library protocol, unique molecular identifiers were attached to individual cDNA molecules to correct for PCR bias and sequencing error. Sequencing covered both TCR alpha and beta chains, and within each sample the abundances of alpha and beta sequences were tightly co-correlated. Processing in the source paper ran as follows. Decombinator V4 was used to annotate the V gene, J gene and CDR3 of the TCR sequences. Expanded TCRs were defined as changing significantly between any two time points under a Poisson model with p below 0.0001. TCR abundances were normalised to the total number of TCRs sequenced in each sample and reported as counts per million. VDJdb, accessed 1 November 2021, was searched for CMV, EBV and SARS-CoV-2 annotated TCRs, with TCRs annotated for multiple antigens excluded. TCRdb cleaned the public reads at Q25 with fastp, built clones with MiXCR and kept in-frame beta chains. Each record represents a unique CDR3 protein, reported with the most common genes and DNA among its rows. The V and J calls shown here were made by TCRdb, not taken from the authors' results. The sample table contains roughly 58,000 distinct CDR3 sequences; only one count was recorded for approximately 6.2% of them. Jointly, the top ten make up around 3.9% of the sample.

The sample holds many counts of this clonotype. What this receptor recognizes is not known. Within one base of it there is no much larger clone, and no base qualities were kept. The study was a case-control design nested within a healthcare worker cohort in London, UK, with weekly nasopharyngeal swab PCR tests and blood sampling. Healthcare workers were recruited between 23 and 31 March 2020, during the week of the UK lockdown, and were followed weekly for up to roughly 15 weeks. This sequence was found in an adult who was a healthcare worker with PCR-confirmed SARS-CoV-2 infection or an uninfected control (not recorded which). The sequenced material came from whole blood.

The nucleotides are TGTGCCAGCAGCCACCAGCGGGCTTCACCCCTCCACTTT. This is translated as CASSHQRASPLHF. The chain is made from TRBV14 and TRBJ1-6, with the D gene not confidently named. The CDR3 sequence holds 13 residues, the cysteine and phenylalanine included. The DNA shown is the 39-base CDR3, in frame from base 1. CDR1 SGHDN and CDR2 FVKESK were looked up in the germline V gene. V is cut by 3 bases and J by 9 bases, and the space between the germline ends is 9 bases.